This TCR beta chain originates from a study of OX40 agonist ivuxolimab in advanced cancers. The CDR3 covers 14 residues. V was trimmed by 8 bases and J by 3 bases, leaving 14 bases between them. Germline assignment: CDR1 WSHSY and CDR2 SAAADI. TCRdb keeps only in-frame clones here, not all; method: immunoSEQ multiplex PCR. This table holds tens of thousands of clones, 86% found once. The chain links TRBV10-2 to TRBJ2-1; D not resolved. The sequencing here drew on CD4+ or CD8+ T cells sorted from blood, taken in a trial of the OX40 agonist ivuxolimab. The clonotype comes from an adult with an advanced solid tumor such as melanoma, head and neck, liver or kidney cancer. The CDR3 DNA reads TGCGCCAGCTATTACAGCGCCGTCTACAATGAGCAGTTCTTC. This gives the protein CASYYSAVYNEQFF.